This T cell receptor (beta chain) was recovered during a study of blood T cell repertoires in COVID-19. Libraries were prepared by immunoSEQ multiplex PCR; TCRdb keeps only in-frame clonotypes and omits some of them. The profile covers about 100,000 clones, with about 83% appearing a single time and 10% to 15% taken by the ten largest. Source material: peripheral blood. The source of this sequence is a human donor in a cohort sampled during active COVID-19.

CDR3 loop: CASSVLDSSSYEQYF. CDR3 DNA sequence: TGTGCCAGCAGCGTCTTAGACAGTAGCTCCTACGAGCAGTACTTC. This chain links TRBV9 with TRBJ2-7; perhaps TRBD1 as D (5 bases). Trimming removed 2 bases at V and 0 bases at J, with 12 bases between. The CDR3 runs 15 residues. Germline loops: CDR1 SGDLS, CDR2 YYNGEE. Based on the CDR3 plus reference TRBV9 and TRBJ2-7, the full variable domain is DSGVTQTPKHLITATGQRVTLRCSPRSGDLSVYWYQQSLDQGLQFLIQYYNGEERAKGNILERFSAQQFPDLHSELNLSSLELGDSALYFCASSVLDSSSYEQYFGPGTRLTVT.